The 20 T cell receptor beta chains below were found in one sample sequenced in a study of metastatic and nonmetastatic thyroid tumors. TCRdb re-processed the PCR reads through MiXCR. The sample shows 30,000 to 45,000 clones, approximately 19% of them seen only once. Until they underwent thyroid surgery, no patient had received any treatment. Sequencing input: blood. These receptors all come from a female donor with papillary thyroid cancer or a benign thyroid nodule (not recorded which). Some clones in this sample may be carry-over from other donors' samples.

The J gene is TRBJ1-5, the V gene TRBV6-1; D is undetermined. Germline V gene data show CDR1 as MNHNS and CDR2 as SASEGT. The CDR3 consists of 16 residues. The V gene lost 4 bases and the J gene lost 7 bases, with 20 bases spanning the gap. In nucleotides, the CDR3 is TGTGCCAGCAGTGTTCGTAAAGTGCATGGAAGGCAGCCCCAGCATTTT. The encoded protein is CASSVRKVHGRQPQHF.

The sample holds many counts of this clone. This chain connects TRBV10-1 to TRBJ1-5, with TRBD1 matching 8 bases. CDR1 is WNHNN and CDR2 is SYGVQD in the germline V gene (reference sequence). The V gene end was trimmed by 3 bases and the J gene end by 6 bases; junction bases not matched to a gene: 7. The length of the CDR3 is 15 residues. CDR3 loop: CASSEDRGGPQPQHF. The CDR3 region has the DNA TGCGCCAGCAGTGAAGACAGGGGAGGGCCTCAGCCCCAGCATTTT.

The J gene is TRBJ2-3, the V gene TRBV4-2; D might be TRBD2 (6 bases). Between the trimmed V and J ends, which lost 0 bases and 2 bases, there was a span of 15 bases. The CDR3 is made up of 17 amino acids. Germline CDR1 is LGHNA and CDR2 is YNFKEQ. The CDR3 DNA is TGTGCCAGCAGCCAAGATATGGCGGGAATATTCACAGATACGCAGTATTTT. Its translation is CASSQDMAGIFTDTQYF.

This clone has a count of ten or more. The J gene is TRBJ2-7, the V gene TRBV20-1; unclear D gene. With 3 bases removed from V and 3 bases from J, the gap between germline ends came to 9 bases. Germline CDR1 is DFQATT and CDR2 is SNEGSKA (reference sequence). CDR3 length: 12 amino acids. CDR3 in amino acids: CSASTNSYEQYF. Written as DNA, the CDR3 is TGCAGTGCTAGCACAAATAGCTACGAGCAGTACTTC.

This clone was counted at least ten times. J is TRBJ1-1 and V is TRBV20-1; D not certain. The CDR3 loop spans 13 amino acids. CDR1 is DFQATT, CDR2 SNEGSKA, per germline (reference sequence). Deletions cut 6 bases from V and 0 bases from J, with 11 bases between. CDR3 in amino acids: CSAPPVVNTEAFF. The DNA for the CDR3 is TGCAGTGCCCCGCCAGTTGTGAACACTGAAGCTTTCTTT.

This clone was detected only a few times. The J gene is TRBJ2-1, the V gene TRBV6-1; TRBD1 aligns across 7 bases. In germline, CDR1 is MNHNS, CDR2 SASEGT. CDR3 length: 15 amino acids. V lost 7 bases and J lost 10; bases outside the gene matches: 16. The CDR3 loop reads CASIDSGDSSNEQFF. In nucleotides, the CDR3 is TGTGCCAGCATTGACTCCGGGGACAGTAGCAACGAGCAGTTCTTC.

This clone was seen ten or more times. CDR3 in amino acids: CASSQDHPLSATTDTQYF. For the CDR3, the DNA is TGCGCCAGCAGCCAAGATCATCCGCTTAGCGCGACCACAGATACGCAGTATTTT. The rearrangement joins TRBV4-1 to TRBJ2-3, with a tentative D call TRBD2 (5 bases). Germline V gene data show CDR1 as MGHRA and CDR2 as YSYEKL. The V gene lost 0 bases and the J gene lost 2 bases, with 18 bases spanning the gap. This CDR3 comprises 18 residues.

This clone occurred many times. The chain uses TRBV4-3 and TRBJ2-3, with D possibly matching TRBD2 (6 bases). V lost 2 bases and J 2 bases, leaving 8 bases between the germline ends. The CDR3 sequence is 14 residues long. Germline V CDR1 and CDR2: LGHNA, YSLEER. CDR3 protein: CASSQWDSTDTQYF. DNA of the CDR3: TGCGCCAGCAGCCAATGGGACTCCACAGATACGCAGTATTTT.

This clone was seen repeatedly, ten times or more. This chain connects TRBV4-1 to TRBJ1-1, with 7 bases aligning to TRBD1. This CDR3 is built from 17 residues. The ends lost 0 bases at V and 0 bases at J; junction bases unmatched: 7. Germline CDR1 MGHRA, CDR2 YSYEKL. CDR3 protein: CASSQDGAGGMNTEAFF. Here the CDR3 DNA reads TGCGCCAGCAGCCAAGATGGGGCAGGGGGAATGAACACTGAAGCTTTCTTT.

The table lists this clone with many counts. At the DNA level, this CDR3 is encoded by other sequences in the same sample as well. CDR3 protein: CASGRTETETQYF. In DNA, the CDR3 is TGTGCCAGCGGACGGACGGAGACGGAGACCCAGTACTTC. This chain connects TRBV11-2 to TRBJ2-5, with unresolved D. Germline values: CDR1 SGHAT, CDR2 FQNNGV. The length of the CDR3 is 13 residues. Trimming took off 8 bases at V and 5 bases at J, with 15 bases between the two ends.

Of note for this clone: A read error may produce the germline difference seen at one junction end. The CDR3 DNA is TGTGCCATCAGCTTGTTTACTAGCGGGAGGTTGGGGAATGAGCAGTTCTTC. Encoded protein: CAISLFTSGRLGNEQFF. The rearrangement joins TRBV5-4 to TRBJ2-1, with TRBD2 matching 12 bases. The CDR3 runs 17 residues. Germline V gene sequence: CDR1 SGHNT, CDR2 YYREEE (reference sequence).

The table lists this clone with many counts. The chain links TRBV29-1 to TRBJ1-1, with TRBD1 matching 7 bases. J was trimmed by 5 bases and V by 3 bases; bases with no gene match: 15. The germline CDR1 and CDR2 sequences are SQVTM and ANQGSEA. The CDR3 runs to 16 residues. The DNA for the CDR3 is TGCAGCGTTGACCTCTGGGGGGTAGGGGGCTGGACTGAAGCTTTCTTT. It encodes CSVDLWGVGGWTEAFF.

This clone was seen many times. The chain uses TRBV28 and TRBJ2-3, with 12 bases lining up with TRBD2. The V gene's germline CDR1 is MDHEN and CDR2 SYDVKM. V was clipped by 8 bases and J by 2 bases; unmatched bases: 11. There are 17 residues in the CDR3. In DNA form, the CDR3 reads TGTGCCAGCGTCCCGTCCGGACTAGCGGGGATCACAGATACGCAGTATTTT. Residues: CASVPSGLAGITDTQYF.

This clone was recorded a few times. CDR3 DNA sequence: TGTGCCAGCACCCGGGGGGGGGCCCCTAACTATGGCTACACCTTC. Translating gives CASTRGGAPNYGYTF. The chain links TRBV6-1 to TRBJ1-2, with D perhaps matching TRBD1 (6 bases). The ends were cut back, 7 bases at V and 0 bases at J, with 15 bases in the middle. Per germline, CDR1 MNHNS and CDR2 SASEGT. The CDR3 is made up of 15 amino acids.

CDR3 in DNA: TGTGCCAGCAGCTCCCTGTCGTCTAGCGGGAGAGTAGATACGCAGTATTTT. This gives the protein CASSSLSSSGRVDTQYF. The gene calls are TRBV5-6 and TRBJ2-3, with TRBD2 matching over 10 bases. The CDR3 runs 17 residues. From germline, CDR1 is SGHDT and CDR2 YYEEEE. V lost 3 bases, J lost 5 bases, and 12 bases stayed unmatched.

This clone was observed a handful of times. Here the CDR3 reads CASSEGDTSYEQYF. As DNA, the CDR3 is TGTGCCAGCAGTGAAGGGGACACCTCCTACGAGCAGTACTTC. The chain joins TRBV6-4 to TRBJ2-7, with D possibly TRBD1 on 6 matching bases. Germline V CDR1 and CDR2: MRHNA, SNTAGT. V was shortened by 3 bases and J by 0 bases, with 9 bases between the two germline ends. The CDR3 totals 14 residues.

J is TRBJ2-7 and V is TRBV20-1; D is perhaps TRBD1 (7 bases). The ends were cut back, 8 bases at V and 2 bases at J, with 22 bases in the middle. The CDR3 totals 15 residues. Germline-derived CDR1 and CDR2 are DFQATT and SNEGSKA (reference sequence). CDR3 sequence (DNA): TGCAGTTCTCAGGGGGGAGTGGTCTATACCTACGAGCAGTACTTC. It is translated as CSSQGGVVYTYEQYF.

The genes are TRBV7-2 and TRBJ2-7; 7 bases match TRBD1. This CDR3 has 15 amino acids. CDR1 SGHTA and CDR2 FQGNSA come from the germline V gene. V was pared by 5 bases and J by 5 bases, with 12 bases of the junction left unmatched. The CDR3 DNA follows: TGTGCCAGCAGCACGTACAGGGGTCGCGATCACGAGCAGTACTTC. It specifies CASSTYRGRDHEQYF.

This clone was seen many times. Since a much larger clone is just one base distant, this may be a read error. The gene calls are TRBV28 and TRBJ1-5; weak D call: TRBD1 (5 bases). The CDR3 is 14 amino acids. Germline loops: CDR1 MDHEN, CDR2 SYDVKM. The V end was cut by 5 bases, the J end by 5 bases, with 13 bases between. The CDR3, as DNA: TGTGCCAGCAGTACGGACGGGGGTGATCAGCCCCAGCATTTT. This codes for CASSTDGGDQPQHF.

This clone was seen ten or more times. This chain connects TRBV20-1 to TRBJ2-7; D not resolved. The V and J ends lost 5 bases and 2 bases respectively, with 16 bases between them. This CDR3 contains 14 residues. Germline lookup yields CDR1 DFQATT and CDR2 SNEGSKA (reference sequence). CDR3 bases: TGCAGTGCTCCTGTGCGACGGACCACCTACGAGCAGTACTTC. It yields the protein CSAPVRRTTYEQYF.